The clone carrying this TCR beta chain was seen many times. As yet, its antigen is unknown. This sample was included in a study of T cells in Graves' hyperthyroidism and ophthalmopathy. Germline CDR1 MDHEN, CDR2 SYDVKM. This CDR3 region has 11 residues. The V end was cut by 4 bases, the J end by 11 bases, with 11 bases between. There were TCR beta CDR3 regions amplified from RNA transcripts. With the HTBI primer set, the TCR CDR3 went through a first round of RT-PCR. One entry per CDR3 protein results from TCRdb running MiXCR on the multiplex PCR reads. This sample has about 290,000 distinct CDR3 sequences, with roughly 13% found just once. Study observations and caveats: Ophthalmopathy was separated from stable hyperthyroidism by a 13 V-J model.

Source material: blood. The rearrangement joins TRBV28 to TRBJ1-1, with D unclear. The source of this sequence is a woman aged 40 to 49 with Graves' hyperthyroidism. CDR3 in DNA: TGTGCCAGCAGTTACGGGGATTTGGCTTTCTTT. Translating it yields CASSYGDLAFF. The full variable domain, in which reference TRBV28 and TRBJ1-1 provide the parts outside the CDR3, is DVKVTQSSRYLVKRTGEKVFLECVQDMDHENMFWYRQDPGLGLRLIYFSYDVKMKEKGDIPEGYSVSREKKERFSLILESASTNQTSMYLCASSYGDLAFFGQGTRLTVV.